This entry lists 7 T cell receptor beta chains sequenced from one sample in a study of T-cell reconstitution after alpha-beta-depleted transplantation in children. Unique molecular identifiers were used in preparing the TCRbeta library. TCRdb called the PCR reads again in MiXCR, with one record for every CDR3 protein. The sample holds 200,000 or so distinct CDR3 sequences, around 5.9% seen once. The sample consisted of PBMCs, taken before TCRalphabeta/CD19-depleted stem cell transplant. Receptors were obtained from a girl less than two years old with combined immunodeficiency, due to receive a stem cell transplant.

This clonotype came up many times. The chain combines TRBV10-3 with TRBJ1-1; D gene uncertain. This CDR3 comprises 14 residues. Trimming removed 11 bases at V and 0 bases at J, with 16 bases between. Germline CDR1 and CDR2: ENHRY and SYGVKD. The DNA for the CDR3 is TGTGCCTTCCATGGGAATCTGATGAACACTGAAGCTTTCTTT. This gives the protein CAFHGNLMNTEAFF.

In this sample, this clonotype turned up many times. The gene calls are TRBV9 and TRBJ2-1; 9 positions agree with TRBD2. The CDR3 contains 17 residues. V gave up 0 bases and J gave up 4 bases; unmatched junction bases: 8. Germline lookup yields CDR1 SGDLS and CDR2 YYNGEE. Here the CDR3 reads CASSVVAGGQSYNEQFF. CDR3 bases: TGTGCCAGCAGCGTAGTTGCGGGGGGGCAGTCTTACAATGAGCAGTTCTTC.

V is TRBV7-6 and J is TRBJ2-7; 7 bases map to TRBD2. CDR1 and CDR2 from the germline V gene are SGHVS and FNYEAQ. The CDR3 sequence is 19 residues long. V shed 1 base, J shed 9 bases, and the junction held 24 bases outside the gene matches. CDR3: CASSLVQARAGRRIEGQYF. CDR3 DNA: TGTGCCAGCAGCTTAGTCCAGGCCCGGGCCGGGAGGCGAATTGAGGGGCAGTACTTC.

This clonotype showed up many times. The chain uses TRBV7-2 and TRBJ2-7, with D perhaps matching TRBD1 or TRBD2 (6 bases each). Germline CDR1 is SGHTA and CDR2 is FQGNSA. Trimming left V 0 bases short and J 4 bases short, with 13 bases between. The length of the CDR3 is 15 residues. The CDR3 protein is CASSLAQGRRYEQYF. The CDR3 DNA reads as TGTGCCAGCAGCTTAGCGCAGGGGAGGAGGTACGAGCAGTACTTC. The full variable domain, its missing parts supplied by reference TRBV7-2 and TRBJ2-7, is GAGVSQSPSNKVTEKGKDVELRCDPISGHTALYWYRQSLGQGLEFLIYFQGNSAPDKSGLPSDRFSAERTGGSVSTLTIQRTQQEDSAVYLCASSLAQGRRYEQYFGPGTRLTVT.

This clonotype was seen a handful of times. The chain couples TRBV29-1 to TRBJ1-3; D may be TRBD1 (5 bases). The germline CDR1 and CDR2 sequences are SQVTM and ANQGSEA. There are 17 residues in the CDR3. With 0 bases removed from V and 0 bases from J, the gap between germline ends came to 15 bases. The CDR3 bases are TGCAGCGTTGAAGATTCGCGGGGGATCGGCTCTGGAAACACCATATATTTT. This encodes CSVEDSRGIGSGNTIYF. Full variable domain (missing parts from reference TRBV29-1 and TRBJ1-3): SAVISQKPSRDICQRGTSLTIQCQVDSQVTMMFWYRQQPGQSLTLIATANQGSEATYESGFVIDKFPISRPNLTFSTLTVSNMSPEDSSIYLCSVEDSRGIGSGNTIYFGEGSWLTVV.

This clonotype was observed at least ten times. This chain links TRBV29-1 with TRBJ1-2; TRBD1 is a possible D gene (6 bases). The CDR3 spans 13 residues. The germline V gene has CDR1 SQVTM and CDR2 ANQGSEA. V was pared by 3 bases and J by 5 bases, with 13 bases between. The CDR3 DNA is TGCAGCGTTGAGGAACAGGGAACATATGGCTACACCTTC. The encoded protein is CSVEEQGTYGYTF.

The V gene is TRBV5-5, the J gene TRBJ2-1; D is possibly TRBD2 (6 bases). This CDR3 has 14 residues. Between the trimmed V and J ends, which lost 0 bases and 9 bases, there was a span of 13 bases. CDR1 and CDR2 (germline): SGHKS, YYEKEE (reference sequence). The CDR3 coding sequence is TGTGCCAGCAGCTTGGCCAGCGAGGAGGGTGAGCAGTTCTTC. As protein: CASSLASEEGEQFF.